The next 10 T cell receptor beta chains were all read from a single sample in a study of tumor-infiltrating lymphocytes in primary liver carcinoma. The investigators made TCR beta cDNA from 400 to 500 ng total RNA, using a constant-region primer. Three nested multiplex PCR rounds, a slightly modified ARM-PCR, produced the libraries for TCR beta. TRBV1-TRBV30 forward primers paired with a C-beta reverse primer drove the first two PCR rounds, about 10 cycles each. TCRdb re-called the multiplex PCR reads through MiXCR, storing one row per CDR3 protein. Here the sample spans about 30,000 distinct CDR3 sequences, about 71% being singletons. Scientists recovered RNA and DNA together from around 20-30 mg of unsorted bulk tissue. The sequenced material came from liver tumor tissue from sampling region 3. The subset is: tumor region T3, left-lateral pole. Receptor source: a woman aged 25 to 39 with primary liver carcinoma and hepatitis B virus infection.

This clonotype is categorized as medium-sized (0.01 to 0.1%). The chain combines TRBV6-6 with TRBJ1-1, with D perhaps TRBD1 (5 bases). V was clipped by 2 bases and J by 4 bases, with 8 bases between them. This CDR3 contains 13 residues. CDR1 and CDR2 from the germline V gene are MNHNY and SVGAGI (reference sequence). CDR3 protein: CASSYDSLTEAFF. The CDR3 DNA reads as TGTGCCAGCAGTTACGACAGCCTCACTGAAGCTTTCTTT.

For this clonotype: At one boundary the junction diverges from the germline segment, which might be a read error. The rearrangement uses TRBV11-2 and TRBJ2-5; D is undetermined. Germline V CDR1 and CDR2: SGHAT, FQNNGV. The CDR3 is 16 residues long. CDR3 bases: TGTGCCAACAGCACAAGAACAGTGGGCGCGAGAGAGACCCAGTACTTC. As protein: CANSTRTVGARETQYF.

With regard to this clonotype: Its ends do not fully match the called genes, so a read error is possible. This chain links TRBV4-3 with TRBJ2-1; perhaps TRBD2 as D (5 bases). Germline V lookup: CDR1 LGHNA, CDR2 YSLEER. The CDR3 covers 16 residues. For the CDR3, the DNA is TGTGCCGGCAGCCAAGATACGGGAAGCTCCTACAATGAGCAGTTCTTC. Its translation: CAGSQDTGSSYNEQFF.

This clonotype was counted ten times or more. An end of the junction does not agree with germline; a read error may underlie this. The rearrangement uses TRBV11-3 and TRBJ2-2; D gene unclear. This CDR3 comprises 16 residues. In germline, CDR1 is SGHNT, CDR2 YENEEA. CDR3 sequence reads: CASSSATLANTRELFF. The CDR3, as DNA: TGTGCCAGCAGCTCCGCTACACTGGCCAACACCAGGGAGCTGTTTTTT.

Of note for this clonotype: One end of the junction fails to match germline, which may point to a read error. This chain joins TRBV28 and TRBJ2-5, with D tentatively TRBD2 (5 bases). The germline gives CDR1 MDHEN, CDR2 SYDVKM. This CDR3 has 14 amino acids. The CDR3: CTSSAIGRWETQYF. The DNA of the CDR3 is TGTACCAGCAGTGCGATAGGGAGATGGGAGACCCAGTACTTC.

This clonotype was found many times. V gene TRBV6-1 combines with J gene TRBJ2-7; tentatively, D is TRBD1 or TRBD2 (6 bases each). V dropped 1 base and J dropped 8 bases, with 21 bases sitting between them. Looked up from germline, CDR1 is MNHNS and CDR2 is SASEGT. The CDR3 length is 16 residues. The CDR3, as DNA: TGTGCCAGCAGTGAAGAGAGGGGGAGACTAGTTGTTCAGCAGTACTTC. Translated: CASSEERGRLVVQQYF.

Points on this clonotype: Since the CDR3 does not end with the conserved phenylalanine or tryptophan, this likely comes from a read error. The chain combines TRBV11-2 with TRBJ2-1, with 13 positions matching TRBD2. The CDR3 has 16 residues. Germline V gene sequence: CDR1 SGHAT, CDR2 FQNNGV. The CDR3, as DNA: TGTGCCAGCAGGATTACTAGCGGGAGGGCCGGCAATAAGCAGTTCTCC. It is translated as CASRITSGRAGNKQFS.

A single count supports this clonotype. The junction departs from the called germline gene at one end, perhaps through a read error. The rearrangement links TRBV29-1 to TRBJ1-1, with D perhaps matching TRBD1 (6 bases). The CDR3 totals 12 residues. Germline values: CDR1 SQVTM, CDR2 ANQGSEA. CDR3 in DNA: TGCAGGGTTGAGACAGGGAACACTGAAGCTTTCTTT. The encoded protein is CRVETGNTEAFF. The full variable domain, with the rest looked up from reference TRBV29-1 and TRBJ1-1, is SAVISQKPSRDICQRGTSLTIQCQVDSQVTMMFWYRQQPGQSLTLIATANQGSEATYESGFVIDKFPISRPNLTFSTLTVSNMSPEDSSIYLCRVETGNTEAFFGQGTRLTVV.

Comment on this clonotype: Germline and junction disagree at one end, which may indicate a read error. The rearrangement uses TRBV11-1 and TRBJ2-2, with D possibly matching TRBD2 (5 bases). Germline values: CDR1 SGHAT, CDR2 FQDESV (reference sequence). This CDR3 is built from 16 residues. The CDR3 nucleotides read TGTACCAGCAGCTTAGTGGGGAGTACGAACACCCGGGAGCTGTTTTTT. Translation gives CTSSLVGSTNTRELFF.

Note on this clonotype: Since the CDR3 does not end with the conserved phenylalanine or tryptophan, this likely comes from a read error. The rearrangement joins TRBV5-6 to TRBJ2-2, with D unclear. There are 15 residues in the CDR3. Per the germline V gene, CDR1 is SGHDT and CDR2 is YYEEEE. In DNA form, the CDR3 reads TGTGCCAGCAACTTGGCACCCAGAGTCAGCGGGGAGCTGTTTGTT. Its translation: CASNLAPRVSGELFV.